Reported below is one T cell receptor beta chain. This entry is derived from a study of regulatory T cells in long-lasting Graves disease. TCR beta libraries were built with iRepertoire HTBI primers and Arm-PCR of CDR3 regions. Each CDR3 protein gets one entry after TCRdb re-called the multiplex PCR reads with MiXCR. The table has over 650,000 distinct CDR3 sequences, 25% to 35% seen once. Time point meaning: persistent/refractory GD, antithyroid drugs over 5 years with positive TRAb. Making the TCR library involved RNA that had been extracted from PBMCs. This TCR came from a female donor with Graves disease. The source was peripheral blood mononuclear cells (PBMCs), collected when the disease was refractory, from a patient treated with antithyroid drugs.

The CDR3 reads CASSGARNQPQHF. The CDR3 DNA reads as TGTGCCAGTAGTGGGGCCCGCAATCAGCCCCAGCATTTT. The chain is built from TRBV19 and TRBJ1-5; tentative D call: TRBD1 (5 bases). V dropped 5 bases and J dropped 2 bases, with 7 bases sitting between them. From germline, CDR1 is LNHDA and CDR2 SQIVND (reference sequence). The CDR3 covers 13 residues.